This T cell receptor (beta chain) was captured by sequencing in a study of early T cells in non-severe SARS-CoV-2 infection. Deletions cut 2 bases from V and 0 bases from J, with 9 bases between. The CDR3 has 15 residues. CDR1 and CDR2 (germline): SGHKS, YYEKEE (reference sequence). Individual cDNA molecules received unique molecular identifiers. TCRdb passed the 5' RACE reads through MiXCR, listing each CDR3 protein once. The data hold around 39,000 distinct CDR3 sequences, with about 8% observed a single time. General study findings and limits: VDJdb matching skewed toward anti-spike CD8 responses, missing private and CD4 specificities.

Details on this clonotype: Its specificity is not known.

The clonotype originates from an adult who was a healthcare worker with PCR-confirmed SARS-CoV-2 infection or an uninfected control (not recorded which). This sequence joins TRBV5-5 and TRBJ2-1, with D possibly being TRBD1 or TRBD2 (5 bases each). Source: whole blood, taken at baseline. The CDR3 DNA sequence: TGTGCCAGCAGCTTTTGGGGGAGCTCCTACAATGAGCAGTTCTTC. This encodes CASSFWGSSYNEQFF.